This TCR beta chain derives from a study of T cell responses to AZD1222 COVID-19 vaccine. Regarding the study as a whole: Nearly half of spike-specific TCRs reportedly target unmutated variant regions.

Points on this clone: Its antigen is unknown.

Using immunoSEQ multiplex PCR, the repertoire was profiled, and TCRdb retains in-frame clones only, with some absent. This table holds tens of thousands of clones, approximately 85% found once. The germline gives CDR1 MNHEY, CDR2 SMNVEV (reference sequence). Trimming took 2 bases from V and 2 from J, leaving 10 bases between them. The CDR3 loop spans 15 amino acids. The sequencing here drew on peripheral blood, taken on day 0 of AZD1222 vaccination. This TCR was sampled from an adult in good health. The chain has TRBV27 and TRBJ2-1; D ambiguous. The CDR3 bases are TGTGCCAGCAGTTTACGAGAGCCCGCCTACAATGAGCAGTTCTTC. It is translated as CASSLREPAYNEQFF.